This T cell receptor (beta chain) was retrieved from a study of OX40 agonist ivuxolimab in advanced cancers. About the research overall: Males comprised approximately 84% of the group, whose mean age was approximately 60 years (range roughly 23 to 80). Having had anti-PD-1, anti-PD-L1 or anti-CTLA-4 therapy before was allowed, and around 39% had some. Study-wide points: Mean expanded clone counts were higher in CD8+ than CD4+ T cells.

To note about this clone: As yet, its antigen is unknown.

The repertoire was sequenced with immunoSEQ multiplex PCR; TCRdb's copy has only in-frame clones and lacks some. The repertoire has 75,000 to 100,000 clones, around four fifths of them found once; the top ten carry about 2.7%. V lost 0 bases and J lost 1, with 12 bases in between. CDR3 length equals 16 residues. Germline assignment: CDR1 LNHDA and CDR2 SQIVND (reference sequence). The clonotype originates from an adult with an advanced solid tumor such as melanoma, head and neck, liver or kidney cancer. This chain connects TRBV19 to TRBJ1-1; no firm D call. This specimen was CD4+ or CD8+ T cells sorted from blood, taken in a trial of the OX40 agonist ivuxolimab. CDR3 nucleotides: TGTGCCAGTAGTATAGATCGAACAGTTAGGAACACTGAAGCTTTCTTT. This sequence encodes CASSIDRTVRNTEAFF.